This T cell receptor beta chain is from a study of CD8 T cells in ankylosing spondylitis. It was by quantitative 5'-RACE with molecular barcodes that TCR beta libraries were made. Via MiXCR, TCRdb re-called the 5' RACE reads, giving one row per CDR3 protein. The sample carries 350,000 to 550,000 distinct CDR3 sequences, more than 25% recorded once. Whole-study results and caveats: Within ankylosing spondylitis blood, a TCR beta motif made up of roughly eight highly homologous variants appeared to be characteristic. Within matched ankylosing spondylitis synovial fluid, disease-linked clones were reportedly significantly enriched.

With regard to this clonotype: No antigen is known for it.

Trimming pared 4 bases from V and 0 bases from J, leaving 12 bases between. Germline CDR1 is SGHVS and CDR2 is FQNEAQ. The CDR3 covers 15 residues. The sequencing input was blood, either unsorted or a sorted T cell fraction (not recorded which). The receptor was isolated from a male donor with ankylosing spondylitis. V and J are TRBV7-8 and TRBJ2-5, with a possible D match to TRBD2 (5 bases). The chain's CDR3 is CASSSTTKYQETQYF. The CDR3, as DNA: TGTGCCAGCAGCTCGACGACTAAGTACCAAGAGACCCAGTACTTC.